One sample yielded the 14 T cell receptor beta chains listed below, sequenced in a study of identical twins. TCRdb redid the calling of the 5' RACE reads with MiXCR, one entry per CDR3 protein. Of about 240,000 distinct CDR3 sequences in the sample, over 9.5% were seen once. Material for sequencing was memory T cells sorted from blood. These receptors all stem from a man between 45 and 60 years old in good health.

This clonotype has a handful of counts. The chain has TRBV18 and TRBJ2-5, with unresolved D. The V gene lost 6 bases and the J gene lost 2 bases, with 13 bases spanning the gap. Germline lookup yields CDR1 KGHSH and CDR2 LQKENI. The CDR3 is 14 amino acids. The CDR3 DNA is TGTGCCAGCTCCCGGAACATTGAACAAGAGACCCAGTACTTC. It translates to CASSRNIEQETQYF.

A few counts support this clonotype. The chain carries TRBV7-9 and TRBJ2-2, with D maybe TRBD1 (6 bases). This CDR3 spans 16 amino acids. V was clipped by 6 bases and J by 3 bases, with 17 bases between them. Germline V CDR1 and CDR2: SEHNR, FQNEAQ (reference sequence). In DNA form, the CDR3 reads TGTGCCAGCAGGACCTGGACAGCCTCGGACACCGGGGAGCTGTTTTTT. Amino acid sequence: CASRTWTASDTGELFF.

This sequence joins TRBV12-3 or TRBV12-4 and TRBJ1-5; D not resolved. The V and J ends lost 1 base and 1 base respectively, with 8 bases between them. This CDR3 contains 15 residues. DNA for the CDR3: TGTGCCAGCAGTTTAGACGCGGCCAGCAATCAGCCCCAGCATTTT. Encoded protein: CASSLDAASNQPQHF.

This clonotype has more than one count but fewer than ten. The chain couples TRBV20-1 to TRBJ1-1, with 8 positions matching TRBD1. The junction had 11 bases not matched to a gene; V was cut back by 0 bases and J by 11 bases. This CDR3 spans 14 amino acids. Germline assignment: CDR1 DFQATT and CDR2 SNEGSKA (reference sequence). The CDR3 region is CSARERDRGVRAFF. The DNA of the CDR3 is TGCAGTGCTAGAGAGAGAGACAGGGGCGTGAGGGCTTTCTTT.

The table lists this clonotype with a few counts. The CDR3 loop reads CASSLPHSTNEKLFF. Written as DNA, the CDR3 is TGTGCCAGCAGTTTGCCCCATTCAACTAATGAAAAACTGTTTTTT. The gene calls are TRBV28 and TRBJ1-4; D not resolved. There are 15 residues in the CDR3. Germline V lookup: CDR1 MDHEN, CDR2 SYDVKM. Between the trimmed V and J ends, which lost 3 bases and 0 bases, there was a span of 8 bases. Drawing the rest from reference TRBV28 and TRBJ1-4, the complete variable domain is DVKVTQSSRYLVKRTGEKVFLECVQDMDHENMFWYRQDPGLGLRLIYFSYDVKMKEKGDIPEGYSVSREKKERFSLILESASTNQTSMYLCASSLPHSTNEKLFFGSGTQLSVL.

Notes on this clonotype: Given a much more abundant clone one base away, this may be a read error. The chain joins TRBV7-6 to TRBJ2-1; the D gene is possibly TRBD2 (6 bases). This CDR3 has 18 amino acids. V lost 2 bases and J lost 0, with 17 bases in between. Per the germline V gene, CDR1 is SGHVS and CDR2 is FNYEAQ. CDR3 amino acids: CASSLRAAEGSSYNEQFF. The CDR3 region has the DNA TGTGCCAGCAGCTTAAGGGCAGCGGAGGGTAGCTCCTACAATGAGCAGTTCTTC.

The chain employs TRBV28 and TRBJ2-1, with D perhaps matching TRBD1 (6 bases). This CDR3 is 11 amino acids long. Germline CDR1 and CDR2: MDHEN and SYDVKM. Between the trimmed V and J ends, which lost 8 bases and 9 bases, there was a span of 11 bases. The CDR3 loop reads CASHRDGEQFF. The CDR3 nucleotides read TGTGCCAGCCACAGGGATGGTGAGCAGTTCTTC.

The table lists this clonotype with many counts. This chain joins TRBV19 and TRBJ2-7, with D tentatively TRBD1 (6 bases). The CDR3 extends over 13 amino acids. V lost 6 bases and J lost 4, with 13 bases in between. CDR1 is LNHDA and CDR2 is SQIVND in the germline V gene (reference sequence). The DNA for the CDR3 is TGTGCCAGTAGCTCGACAGGAGTTTACGAGCAGTACTTC. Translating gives CASSSTGVYEQYF. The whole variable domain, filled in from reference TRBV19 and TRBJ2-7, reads DGGITQSPKYLFRKEGQNVTLSCEQNLNHDAMYWYRQDPGQGLRLIYYSQIVNDFQKGDIAEGYSVSREKKESFPLTVTSAQKNPTAFYLCASSSTGVYEQYFGPGTRLTVT.

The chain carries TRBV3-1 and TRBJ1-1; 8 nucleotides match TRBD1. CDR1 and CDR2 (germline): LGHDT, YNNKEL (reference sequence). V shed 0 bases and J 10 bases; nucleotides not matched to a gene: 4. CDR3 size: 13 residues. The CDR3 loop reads CASSQDPGTGAFF. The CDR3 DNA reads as TGTGCCAGCAGCCAAGATCCAGGGACAGGAGCTTTCTTT.

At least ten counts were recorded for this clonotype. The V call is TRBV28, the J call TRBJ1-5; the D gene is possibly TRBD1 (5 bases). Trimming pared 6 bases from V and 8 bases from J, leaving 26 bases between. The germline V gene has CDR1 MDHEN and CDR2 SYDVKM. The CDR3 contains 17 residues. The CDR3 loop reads CASRPRDSFWGREPQHF. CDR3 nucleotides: TGTGCCAGCAGGCCACGTGACAGTTTCTGGGGCCGGGAGCCCCAGCATTTT.

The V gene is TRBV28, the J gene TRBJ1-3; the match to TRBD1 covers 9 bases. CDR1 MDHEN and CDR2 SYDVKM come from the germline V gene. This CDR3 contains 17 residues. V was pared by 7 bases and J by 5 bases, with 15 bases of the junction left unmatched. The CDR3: CASINSHPGTGRNTIYF. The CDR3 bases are TGTGCCAGCATCAACTCCCATCCCGGGACAGGGAGAAACACCATATATTTT. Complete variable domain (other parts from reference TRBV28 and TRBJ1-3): DVKVTQSSRYLVKRTGEKVFLECVQDMDHENMFWYRQDPGLGLRLIYFSYDVKMKEKGDIPEGYSVSREKKERFSLILESASTNQTSMYLCASINSHPGTGRNTIYFGEGSWLTVV.

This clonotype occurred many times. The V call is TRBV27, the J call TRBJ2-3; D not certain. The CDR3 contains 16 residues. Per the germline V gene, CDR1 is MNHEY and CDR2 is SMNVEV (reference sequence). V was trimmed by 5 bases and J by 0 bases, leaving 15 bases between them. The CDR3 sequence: CASSPHFGPSTDTQYF. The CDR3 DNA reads TGTGCCAGCAGTCCGCACTTTGGCCCTAGCACAGATACGCAGTATTTT.

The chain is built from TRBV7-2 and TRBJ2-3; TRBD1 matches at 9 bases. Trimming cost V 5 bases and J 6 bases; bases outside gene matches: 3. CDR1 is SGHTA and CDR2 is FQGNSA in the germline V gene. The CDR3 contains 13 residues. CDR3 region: CASSPGQGDTQYF. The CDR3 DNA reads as TGTGCCAGCAGCCCGGGACAGGGTGATACGCAGTATTTT.

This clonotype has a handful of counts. CDR3 in DNA: TGTGCCACCAGTGATCAGACTAGCAGGCCAGATACGCAGTATTTT. Translating gives CATSDQTSRPDTQYF. This rearrangement joins TRBV24-1 to TRBJ2-3; 7 nucleotides align to TRBD2. Germline CDR1 reads KGHDR; CDR2 reads SFDVKD. V trimming: 3 bases; J trimming: 4 bases; junction bases outside the gene matches: 6. The CDR3 contains 15 residues.